These T cell receptor beta chains were read from a single sample in a study of blood T cell repertoires in COVID-19. TCRdb's table, derived via immunoSEQ multiplex PCR, lists solely in-frame clones and lacks some. The table records some 150,000 clones, about 86% of them present only once. The sequenced material came from peripheral blood. The receptors derive from an older woman with active or convalescent COVID-19. CDR3s include the opening cysteine and the closing phenylalanine or tryptophan. A D gene is named only where the DNA matches it firmly. The size field is filled for only some rows; it gives once, few, many or a size class.

abundance	v_gene	d_gene	j_gene	CDR3nt	CDR3aa
once	TRBV3-1/TRBV3-2	TRBD2	TRBJ2-1	TGTGCCAGCAGCCAAGCCTGGACTAGCGGGGGGCTTAAACATGAGCAGTTCTTC	CASSQAWTSGGLKHEQFF
-	TRBV7-2	TRBD2	TRBJ2-5	TGTGCCAGCTCGGGGGCTAGCGGGGGGACACCCGCCCAAGAGACCCAGTACTTC	CASSGASGGTPAQETQYF
-	TRBV5-1	-	TRBJ1-5	TGCGCCAGCAGCTTGGAAGGGGCCCCCAATCAGCCCCAGCATTTT	CASSLEGAPNQPQHF
-	TRBV5-1	-	TRBJ1-2	TGCGCCAGCAGCTTGGATGGACAGTTATATGGCTACACCTTC	CASSLDGQLYGYTF
-	TRBV28	-	TRBJ2-2	TGTGCCAGCAGATTACCGTATACCGGGGAGCTGTTTTTT	CASRLPYTGELFF
-	TRBV15	TRBD2	TRBJ2-2	TGTGCCACCAGCCTACTAGCGGGGGTTACCGGGGAGCTGTTTTTT	CATSLLAGVTGELFF
-	TRBV4-1	-	TRBJ1-2	TGCGCCAGCAGCCAAGATAGGGGGAACTATGGCTACACCTTC	CASSQDRGNYGYTF
-	TRBV5-4	-	TRBJ2-1	TGTGCCAGCAGCTCCCCCCTCGAGCAGTTCTTC	CASSSPLEQFF
-	TRBV2	-	TRBJ2-2	TGTGCCAGCAGTGATCGCGGGTACGGCGGGGAGCTGTTTTTT	CASSDRGYGGELFF
-	TRBV7-2	-	TRBJ1-3	TGTGCCAGCAGCCAACAACCAACAGGGACTGGAAACACCATATATTTT	CASSQQPTGTGNTIYF
-	TRBV5-1	-	TRBJ2-2	TGCGCCAGCAGCTTTACTAGGACCGGGGAGCTGTTTTTT	CASSFTRTGELFF
few	TRBV5-4	-	TRBJ1-2	TGTGCCAGCAGCCCCGGGACTTTTGGGGACTATGGCTACACCTTC	CASSPGTFGDYGYTF
-	TRBV28	-	TRBJ1-1	TGTGCCAGCACCCCCCCTCCCGTTAACACTGAAGCTTTCTTT	CASTPPPVNTEAFF
-	TRBV27	-	TRBJ2-2	TGTGCCAGCAGTTTAGGGGACTTACTGAGCGGGGAGCTGTTTTTT	CASSLGDLLSGELFF
once	TRBV6-5	TRBD1	TRBJ2-5	TGTGCCAGCAGTTCTCTACAGGGGGCCGGGGAGACCCAGTACTTC	CASSSLQGAGETQYF
few	TRBV27	-	TRBJ1-1	TGTGCCAGCAGTTTAATGAGTTTTTCTGAAGCTTTCTTT	CASSLMSFSEAFF
-	TRBV11-2	-	TRBJ2-3	TGTGCCAGCAGCTTAGACAGGGTTGCAGATACGCAGTATTTT	CASSLDRVADTQYF
once	TRBV2	-	TRBJ1-5	TGTGCCTCCGGGAAGGGTTATAGCAATCAGCCCCAGCATTTT	CASGKGYSNQPQHF
-	TRBV6-5	-	TRBJ1-2	TGTGCCAGCAGTTATACGGCACCCGGTAAGGGGTATGGCTACACCTTC	CASSYTAPGKGYGYTF
-	TRBV28	TRBD1	TRBJ2-1	TGTGCCAGCAGTTTATTGACCGGGACAGGGGTAAGGGATGAGCAGTTCTTC	CASSLLTGTGVRDEQFF
-	TRBV5-1	-	TRBJ2-7	TGCGCCAGCAGTTCACCTACCTACGAGCAGTACTTC	CASSSPTYEQYF
-	TRBV28	TRBD1	TRBJ2-3	TGTGCCAGCACCTTGACAGGGAGCACAGATACGCAGTATTTT	CASTLTGSTDTQYF
few	TRBV9	-	TRBJ2-7	TGTGCCAGCAGCTCCGAACTAGACTCCCCCGCCGGCGAGCAGTACTTC	CASSSELDSPAGEQYF
-	TRBV9	-	TRBJ2-7	TGTGCCAGCAGCGTGGGCGTGGGCGAGCAGTACTTC	CASSVGVGEQYF
-	TRBV20-1	-	TRBJ2-7	TGCAGTGTCGGTGACGAGCAGTACTTC	CSVGDEQYF
-	TRBV28	-	TRBJ2-7	TGTGCCAGCAGCCCACAGTCTTCCTACGAGCAGTACTTC	CASSPQSSYEQYF
-	TRBV2	-	TRBJ1-1	TGTGCCAGCAGTGAATTGAGGGGAGGGAACACTGAAGCTTTCTTT	CASSELRGGNTEAFF
-	TRBV28	TRBD1	TRBJ2-7	TGTGCCAGCAGTCACCGGGACAGGGGATCGGGTGAGCAGTACTTC	CASSHRDRGSGEQYF
-	TRBV27	TRBD2	TRBJ2-7	TGTGCCAGCAGAGCCCAGTTAGCGGGAGTTGAGCAGTACTTC	CASRAQLAGVEQYF
-	TRBV7-2	-	TRBJ2-7	TGTGCCAGCAGCCAGGTGGTAGGTATCTACGAGCAGTACTTC	CASSQVVGIYEQYF
-	TRBV30	TRBD1	TRBJ1-1	TGTGCCTGGAGACGAGGGGAAGGACAGGGGTCTTGGAACACTGAAGCTTTCTTT	CAWRRGEGQGSWNTEAFF
-	TRBV6-5	-	TRBJ2-7	TGTGCCAGCAGTTACTCCCCGGGAGAGCAGTACTTC	CASSYSPGEQYF
once	TRBV24-1	-	TRBJ1-2	TGTGCCACCAGTGATACTGAAGTGGTCGGCTACACCTTC	CATSDTEVVGYTF
-	TRBV6-5	TRBD1	TRBJ2-7	TGTGCCAGCAGCCGGACAGGGGGCGAATACGAGCAGTACTTC	CASSRTGGEYEQYF
-	TRBV25-1	TRBD1	TRBJ1-3	TGTGCCAGCAGCGGGACAGGAGGAAACACCATATATTTT	CASSGTGGNTIYF
-	TRBV19	TRBD2	TRBJ2-3	TGTGCCAGTAGTATTGCGGGAGGGGGAACGCAGTATTTT	CASSIAGGGTQYF
-	TRBV6-5	-	TRBJ1-2	TGTGCCAGCAAAGCGCGTTATGGCTACACCTTC	CASKARYGYTF
once	TRBV5-1	TRBD1	TRBJ1-2	TGCGCCAGCAGTCCGACAGGGAACTATGGCTACACCTTC	CASSPTGNYGYTF
once	TRBV27	TRBD1	TRBJ2-5	TGTGCCAGCAGAGCCCTCTCCGGACAGGCTAAAGGGACCCAGTACTTC	CASRALSGQAKGTQYF
-	TRBV21-1	-	TRBJ1-2	TGTGCCAGCAGTAACAGAGCTAACTATGGCTACACCTTC	CASSNRANYGYTF
-	TRBV30	TRBD1	TRBJ1-2	TGTGCCTGGAGTCCGACAGGGAACTATGGCTACACCTTC	CAWSPTGNYGYTF
-	TRBV18	-	TRBJ2-2	TGTGCCAGCTCACGAAACTCGGTTGCGAACACCGGGGAGCTGTTTTTT	CASSRNSVANTGELFF
-	TRBV7-3	-	TRBJ1-1	TGTGCCAGCAGCCAAGCGGGGGGAAAAGCTTTCTTT	CASSQAGGKAFF
few	TRBV5-4	TRBD1	TRBJ2-7	TGTGCCAGCAGCGTGGGACAGCAGAGCTCCTACGAGCAGTACTTC	CASSVGQQSSYEQYF
-	TRBV10-2	-	TRBJ2-3	TGCGCCAGCAGTGAGTCGTCACCTTATCAATTCTCGATCCGCGGCACAGATACGCAGTATTTT	CASSESSPYQFSIRGTDTQYF
once	TRBV18	TRBD2	TRBJ2-3	TGTGCCAGCTCACCGTTCCTACTAGCGGGAGGGCCCACAGATACGCAGTATTTT	CASSPFLLAGGPTDTQYF
-	TRBV7-8	TRBD1	TRBJ1-2	TGTGCCAGCAGCTGGGGACAGAGGAGTGGGGGAAACTATGGCTACACCTTC	CASSWGQRSGGNYGYTF
-	TRBV28	-	TRBJ2-2	TGTGCCAGCAGTCTCTCTCGCAGGGGCGCGGACGGGGAGCTGTTTTTT	CASSLSRRGADGELFF
-	TRBV18	TRBD1	TRBJ1-1	TGTGCCAGCTCACCTAGGACAGGTCCTGAAGCTTTCTTT	CASSPRTGPEAFF
-	TRBV28	-	TRBJ2-2	TGTGCCAGCAGTTTACCTCCTTTTGGGGCAGGGGACACCGGGGAGCTGTTTTTT	CASSLPPFGAGDTGELFF
-	TRBV4-1	-	TRBJ1-2	TGCGCCAGCAGCCAGGGGGGGATCGTTGGCTACACCTTC	CASSQGGIVGYTF
many	TRBV27	TRBD1	TRBJ1-5	TGTGCCAGCAGTTTTGGTACAGGGGATCAGCCCCAGCATTTT	CASSFGTGDQPQHF
-	TRBV5-5	TRBD1	TRBJ1-4	TGTGCCAGCAGCTACAGGGGTCCAACTAATGAAAAACTGTTTTTT	CASSYRGPTNEKLFF
few	TRBV18	-	TRBJ1-5	TGTGCCAGCTCACCAACGGTCAGCAATCAGCCCCAGCATTTT	CASSPTVSNQPQHF
-	TRBV5-6	TRBD1	TRBJ2-3	TGTGCCAGCAGCCGTTACCGACAGGGGGGGAGCACAGATACGCAGTATTTT	CASSRYRQGGSTDTQYF
-	TRBV9	-	TRBJ1-2	TGTGCCAGCAGCGTAGGTGGCAGGGCAGACTATGGCTACACCTTC	CASSVGGRADYGYTF
-	TRBV10-2	TRBD1	TRBJ2-3	TGCGCCAGCACCACGGGACAGGTATTAGGAGATACGCAGTATTTT	CASTTGQVLGDTQYF
once	TRBV5-1	-	TRBJ1-2	TGCGCCAGCAGCTCGGGCGGGTCGTGGGGGCAAGATGGCTACACCTTC	CASSSGGSWGQDGYTF
-	TRBV5-1	TRBD1	TRBJ1-1	TGCGCCAGCAGCTTCGCAGGGGGCACTGAAGCTTTCTTT	CASSFAGGTEAFF
-	TRBV9	TRBD1	TRBJ1-1	TGTGCCAGCAGCCCGACAGGGGTGAACACTGAAGCTTTCTTT	CASSPTGVNTEAFF